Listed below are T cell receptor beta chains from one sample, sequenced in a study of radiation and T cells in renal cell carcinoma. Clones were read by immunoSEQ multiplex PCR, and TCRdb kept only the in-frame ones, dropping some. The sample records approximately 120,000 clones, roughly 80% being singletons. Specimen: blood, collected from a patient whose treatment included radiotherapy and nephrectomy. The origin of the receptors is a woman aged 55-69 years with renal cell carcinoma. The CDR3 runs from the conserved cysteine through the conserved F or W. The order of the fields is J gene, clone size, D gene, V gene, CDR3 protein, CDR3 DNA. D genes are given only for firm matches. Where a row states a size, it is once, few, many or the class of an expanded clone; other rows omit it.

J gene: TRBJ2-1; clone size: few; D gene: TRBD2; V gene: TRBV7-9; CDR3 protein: CASSPQAGVVSNEQFF; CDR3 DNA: TGTGCCAGCAGCCCCCAGGCGGGAGTAGTGAGCAATGAGCAGTTCTTC
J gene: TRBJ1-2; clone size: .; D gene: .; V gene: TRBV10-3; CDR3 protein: CAISDYERRRDGASWNRNGYTF; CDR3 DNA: TGTGCCATCAGTGATTACGAACGAAGACGGGACGGAGCCTCCTGGAACCGAAATGGCTACACCTTC
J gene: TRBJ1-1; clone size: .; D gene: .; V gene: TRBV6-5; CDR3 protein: CASSSLHVTNTEAFF; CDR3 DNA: TGTGCCAGCAGTTCTCTACACGTAACGAACACTGAAGCTTTCTTT
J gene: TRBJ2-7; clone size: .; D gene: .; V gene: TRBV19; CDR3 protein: CASSFAVLYEQYF; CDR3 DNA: TGTGCCAGTAGTTTCGCGGTCCTCTACGAGCAGTACTTC
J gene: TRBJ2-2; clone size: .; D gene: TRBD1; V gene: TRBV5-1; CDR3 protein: CASSLQGATGELFF; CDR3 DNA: TGCGCCAGCAGCTTACAGGGGGCGACCGGGGAGCTGTTTTTT
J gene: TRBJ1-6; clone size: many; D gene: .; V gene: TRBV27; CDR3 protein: CASSPLGNSPLHF; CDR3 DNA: TGTGCCAGCAGCCCATTGGGGAATTCACCCCTCCACTTT
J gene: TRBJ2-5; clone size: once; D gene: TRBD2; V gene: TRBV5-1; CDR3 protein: CASSLEGLAGKTQYF; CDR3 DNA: TGCGCCAGCAGCTTGGAAGGACTAGCGGGGAAGACCCAGTACTTC
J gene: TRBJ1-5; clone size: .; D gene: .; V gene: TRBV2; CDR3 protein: CASSERAEYSNQPQHF; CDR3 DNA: TGTGCCAGCAGTGAAAGGGCGGAATATAGCAATCAGCCCCAGCATTTT
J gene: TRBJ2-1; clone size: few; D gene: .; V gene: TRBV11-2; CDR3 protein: CASSFRPGGDGVQFF; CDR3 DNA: TGTGCCAGCAGCTTCCGTCCCGGGGGCGATGGAGTGCAGTTCTTC
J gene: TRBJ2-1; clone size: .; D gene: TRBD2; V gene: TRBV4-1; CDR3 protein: CASSRSGSSYNEQFF; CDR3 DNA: TGCGCCAGCAGCCGTAGCGGGAGCTCCTACAATGAGCAGTTCTTC
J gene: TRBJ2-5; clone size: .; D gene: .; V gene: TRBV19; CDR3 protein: CASSIGGTGQETQYF; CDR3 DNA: TGTGCCAGTAGTATAGGGGGCACAGGCCAAGAGACCCAGTACTTC
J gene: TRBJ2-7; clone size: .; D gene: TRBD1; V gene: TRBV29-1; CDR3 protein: CSVVDRGSEQYF; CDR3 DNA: TGCAGCGTTGTTGACAGGGGTTCCGAGCAGTACTTC
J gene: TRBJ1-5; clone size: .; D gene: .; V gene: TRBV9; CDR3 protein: CASSPDPGQPQHF; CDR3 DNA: TGTGCCAGCAGCCCGGATCCCGGTCAGCCCCAGCATTTT
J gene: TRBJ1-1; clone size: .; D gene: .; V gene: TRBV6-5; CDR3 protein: CASTPRSRMNTEAFF; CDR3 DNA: TGTGCCAGCACCCCGCGGAGTCGTATGAACACTGAAGCTTTCTTT
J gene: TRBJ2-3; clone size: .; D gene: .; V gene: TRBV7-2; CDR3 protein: CASSPQTDTQYF; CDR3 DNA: TGTGCCAGCAGCCCCCAAACAGATACGCAGTATTTT
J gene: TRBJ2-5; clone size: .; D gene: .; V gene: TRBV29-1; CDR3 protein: CSAGDQETQYF; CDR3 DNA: TGCAGCGCGGGGGACCAAGAGACCCAGTACTTC
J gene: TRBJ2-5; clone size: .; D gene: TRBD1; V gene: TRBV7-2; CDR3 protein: CASSGRDRKFQETQYF; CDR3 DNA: TGTGCCAGCAGCGGCCGGGACAGAAAATTTCAAGAGACCCAGTACTTC
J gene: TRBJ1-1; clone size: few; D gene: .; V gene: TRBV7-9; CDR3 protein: CASSSSPMNTEAFF; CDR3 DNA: TGTGCCAGCAGCTCCTCCCCCATGAACACTGAAGCTTTCTTT
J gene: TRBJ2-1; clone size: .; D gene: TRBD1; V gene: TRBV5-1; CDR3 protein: CASSYSQGAYNEQFF; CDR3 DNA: TGCGCCAGCAGCTATTCGCAGGGGGCCTACAATGAGCAGTTCTTC
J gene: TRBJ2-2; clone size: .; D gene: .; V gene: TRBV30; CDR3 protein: CAWSLTRANTGELFF; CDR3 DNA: TGTGCCTGGAGTTTGACAAGGGCGAACACCGGGGAGCTGTTTTTT
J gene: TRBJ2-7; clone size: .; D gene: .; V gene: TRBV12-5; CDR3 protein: CASGLPRRSYEQYF; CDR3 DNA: TGTGCTAGTGGTTTGCCTCGCAGGAGCTACGAGCAGTACTTC
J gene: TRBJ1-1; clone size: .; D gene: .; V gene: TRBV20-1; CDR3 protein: CSARGGGKAFF; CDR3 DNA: TGCAGTGCTAGAGGCGGCGGAAAAGCTTTCTTT
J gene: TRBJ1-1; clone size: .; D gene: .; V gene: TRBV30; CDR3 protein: CAWRDRNTEAFF; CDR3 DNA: TGTGCCTGGAGGGACCGCAACACTGAAGCTTTCTTT
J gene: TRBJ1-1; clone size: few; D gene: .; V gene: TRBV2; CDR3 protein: CASSEVIGQGPNTEAFF; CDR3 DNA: TGTGCCAGCAGTGAGGTGATAGGGCAGGGTCCTAACACTGAAGCTTTCTTT
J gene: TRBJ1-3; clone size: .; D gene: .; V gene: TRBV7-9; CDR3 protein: CASSPPVGPGNTIYF; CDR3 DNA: TGTGCCAGCAGCCCTCCGGTGGGGCCCGGAAACACCATATATTTT
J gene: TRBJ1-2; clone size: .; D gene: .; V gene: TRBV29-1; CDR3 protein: CSVVIGYGYTF; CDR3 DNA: TGCAGCGTTGTGATCGGCTATGGCTACACCTTC
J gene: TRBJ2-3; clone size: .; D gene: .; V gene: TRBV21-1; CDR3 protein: CASSTSTSGSTDTQYF; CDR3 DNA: TGTGCCAGCAGCACTTCGACTAGCGGGAGCACAGATACGCAGTATTTT
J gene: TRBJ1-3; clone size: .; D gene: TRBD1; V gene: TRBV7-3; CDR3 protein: CASGTYRGPIHGNTIYF; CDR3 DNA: TGTGCCAGCGGTACCTACAGGGGGCCAATTCATGGAAACACCATATATTTT
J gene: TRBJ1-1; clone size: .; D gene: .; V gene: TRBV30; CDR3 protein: CAWGHLNTEAFF; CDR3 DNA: TGTGCCTGGGGACATCTGAACACTGAAGCTTTCTTT
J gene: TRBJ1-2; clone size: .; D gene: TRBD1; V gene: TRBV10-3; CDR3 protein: CAIWEAGGHYGYTF; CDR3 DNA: TGTGCCATCTGGGAGGCAGGGGGGCACTATGGCTACACCTTC
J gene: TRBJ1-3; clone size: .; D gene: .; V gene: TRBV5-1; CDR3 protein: CASKTGHNSGNTIYF; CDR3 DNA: TGCGCCAGCAAAACAGGTCACAACTCTGGAAACACCATATATTTT
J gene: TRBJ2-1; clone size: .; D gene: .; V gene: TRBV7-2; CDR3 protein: CASSLESGYSYNEQFF; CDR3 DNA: TGTGCCAGCAGCTTAGAGAGCGGTTACTCCTACAATGAGCAGTTCTTC
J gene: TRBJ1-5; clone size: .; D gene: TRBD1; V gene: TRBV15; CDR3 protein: CATSRAIGQADLGNQPQHF; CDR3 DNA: TGTGCCACCAGCAGAGCCATAGGACAGGCAGACTTGGGCAATCAGCCCCAGCATTTT
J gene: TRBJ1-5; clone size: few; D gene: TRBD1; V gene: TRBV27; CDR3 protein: CASSSGTGGLQPQHF; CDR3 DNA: TGTGCCAGCAGTTCCGGGACAGGGGGCCTCCAGCCCCAGCATTTT
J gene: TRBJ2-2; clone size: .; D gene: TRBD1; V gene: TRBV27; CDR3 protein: CASRGQTNTGELFF; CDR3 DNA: TGTGCCAGCAGGGGACAGACGAACACCGGGGAGCTGTTTTTT
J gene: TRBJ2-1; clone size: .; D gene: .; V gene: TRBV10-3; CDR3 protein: CAISEKGVTSLLGEQFF; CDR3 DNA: TGTGCCATCAGTGAGAAGGGGGTGACTAGCCTGCTTGGTGAGCAGTTCTTC
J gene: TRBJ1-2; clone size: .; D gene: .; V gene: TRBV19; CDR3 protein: CASSINRDNDYGYTF; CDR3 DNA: TGTGCCAGTAGTATAAACCGGGACAACGACTACGGCTACACCTTC
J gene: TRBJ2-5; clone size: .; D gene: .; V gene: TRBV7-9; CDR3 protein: CASSSYRDTQETQYF; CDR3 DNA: TGTGCCAGCAGCAGCTACCGGGACACCCAAGAGACCCAGTACTTC
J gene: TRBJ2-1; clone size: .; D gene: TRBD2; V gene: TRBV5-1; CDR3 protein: CASSLGGLAGDEQFF; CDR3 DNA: TGCGCCAGCAGCTTGGGTGGACTAGCGGGGGACGAGCAGTTCTTC
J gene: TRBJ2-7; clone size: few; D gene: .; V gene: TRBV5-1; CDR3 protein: CASSFGQTYEQYF; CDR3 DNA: TGCGCCAGCAGCTTCGGACAGACCTACGAGCAGTACTTC
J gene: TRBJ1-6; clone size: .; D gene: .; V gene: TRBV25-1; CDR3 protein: CASSEYGGRVFDSPLHF; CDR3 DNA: TGTGCCAGCAGTGAATACGGGGGAAGGGTCTTTGATTCACCCCTCCACTTT
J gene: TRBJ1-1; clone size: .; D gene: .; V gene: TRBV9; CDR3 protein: CASSRQLNTEAFF; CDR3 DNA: TGTGCCAGCAGCCGACAGTTGAACACTGAAGCTTTCTTT
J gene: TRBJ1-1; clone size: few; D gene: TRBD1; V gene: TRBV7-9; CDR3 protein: CASRSGQGARTEAFF; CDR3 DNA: TGTGCCAGCAGGTCGGGACAGGGGGCGAGAACTGAAGCTTTCTTT
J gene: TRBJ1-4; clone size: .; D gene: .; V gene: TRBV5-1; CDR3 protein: CASRLSSRANEKLFF; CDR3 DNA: TGCGCCAGCAGGTTGTCCTCCAGGGCTAATGAAAAACTGTTTTTT
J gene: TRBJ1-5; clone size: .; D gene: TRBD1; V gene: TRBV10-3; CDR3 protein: CAISEYGTGGGVSQPQHF; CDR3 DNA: TGTGCCATCAGTGAGTATGGCACAGGGGGCGGTGTCAGTCAGCCCCAGCATTTT
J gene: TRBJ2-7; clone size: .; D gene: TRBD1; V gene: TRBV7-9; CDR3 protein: CASSFAGGTYEQYF; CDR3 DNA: TGTGCCAGCAGCTTCGCAGGGGGCACCTACGAGCAGTACTTC
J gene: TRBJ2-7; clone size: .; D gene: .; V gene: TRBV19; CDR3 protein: CASSWQALNLHEQYF; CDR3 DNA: TGTGCCAGTAGTTGGCAGGCTCTAAATCTCCACGAGCAGTACTTC
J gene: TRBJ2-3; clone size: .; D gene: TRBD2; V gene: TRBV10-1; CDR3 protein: CASSGGGPTDTQYF; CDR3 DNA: TGCGCCAGTTCCGGCGGGGGGCCCACAGATACGCAGTATTTT
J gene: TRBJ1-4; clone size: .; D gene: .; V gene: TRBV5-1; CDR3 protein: CASSLDGTNEKLFF; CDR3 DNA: TGCGCCAGCAGCTTGGATGGGACTAATGAAAAACTGTTTTTT
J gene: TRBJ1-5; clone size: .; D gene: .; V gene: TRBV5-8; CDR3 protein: CASSIFQGQPQHF; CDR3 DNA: TGTGCCAGCAGCATCTTCCAGGGCCAGCCCCAGCATTTT
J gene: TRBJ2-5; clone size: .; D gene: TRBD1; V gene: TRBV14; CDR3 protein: CASSPGTGLETQYF; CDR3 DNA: TGTGCCAGCAGCCCCGGGACAGGGTTAGAGACCCAGTACTTC
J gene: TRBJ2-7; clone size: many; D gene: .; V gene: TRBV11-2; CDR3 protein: CASSLWVSSYEQYF; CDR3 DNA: TGTGCCAGCAGCTTATGGGTGAGCTCCTACGAGCAGTACTTC
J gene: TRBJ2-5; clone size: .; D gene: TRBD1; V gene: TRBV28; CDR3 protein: CASSPGQLPQETQYF; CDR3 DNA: TGTGCCAGCAGCCCGGGACAGCTACCCCAAGAGACCCAGTACTTC